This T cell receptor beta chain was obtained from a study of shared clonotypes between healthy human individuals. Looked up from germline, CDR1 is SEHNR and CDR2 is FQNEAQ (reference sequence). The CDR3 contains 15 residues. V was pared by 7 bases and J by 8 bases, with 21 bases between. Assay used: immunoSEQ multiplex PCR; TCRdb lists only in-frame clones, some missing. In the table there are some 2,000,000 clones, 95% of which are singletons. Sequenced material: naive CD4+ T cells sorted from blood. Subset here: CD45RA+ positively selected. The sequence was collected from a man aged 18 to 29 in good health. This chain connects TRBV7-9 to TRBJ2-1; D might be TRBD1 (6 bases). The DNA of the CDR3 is TGTGCCAGCAACACTTTCCGGGACATCTTCCATGAGCAGTTCTTC. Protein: CASNTFRDIFHEQFF.